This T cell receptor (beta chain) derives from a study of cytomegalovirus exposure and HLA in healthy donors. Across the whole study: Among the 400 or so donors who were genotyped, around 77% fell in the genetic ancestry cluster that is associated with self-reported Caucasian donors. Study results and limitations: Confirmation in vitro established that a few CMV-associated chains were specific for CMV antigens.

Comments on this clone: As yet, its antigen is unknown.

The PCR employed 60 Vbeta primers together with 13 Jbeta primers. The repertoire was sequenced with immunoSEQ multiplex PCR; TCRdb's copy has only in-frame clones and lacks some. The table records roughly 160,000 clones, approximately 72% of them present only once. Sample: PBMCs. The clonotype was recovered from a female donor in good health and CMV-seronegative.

CDR3 sequence: CASSLSPLAGGRGQYF. The CDR3 nucleotides are TGTGCCAGCAGTTTATCGCCCCTAGCGGGAGGGCGCGGGCAGTACTTC. The J gene is TRBJ2-7, the V gene TRBV27; TRBD2 agrees at 12 bases. Germline-derived CDR1 and CDR2 are MNHEY and SMNVEV (reference sequence). The CDR3 sequence is 16 residues long. The V gene end was trimmed by 0 bases and the J gene end by 9 bases; junction bases not matched to a gene: 9.